This T cell receptor beta chain came from a study of Ad26.COV2.S vaccination and SARS-CoV-2 variants. Study-wide background: Ad26.COV2.S, an intramuscular injection, was given once or twice 56 days apart.

Worth noting for this clone: Its cognate antigen is unknown.

The study, taken as a whole, reports: Higher spike-specific TCR breadth was found in vaccine recipients than in placebo recipients. Overall T cell responses may have been underestimated by the analyses of TCR breadth and depth.

This table comes from immunoSEQ multiplex PCR, and its TCRdb copy is limited to in-frame clones, with some not included. The sample has approximately 410,000 clones, approximately 87% seen once; the top ten hold roughly 4%. Germline V gene data show CDR1 as MDHEN and CDR2 as SYDVKM. Trimming removed 5 bases from V and 1 base from J; junction bases left unmatched: 8. The CDR3 runs 17 residues. Treatment specified: about 20 received Ad26.COV2.S at low or high dose, single or two shots; about 5 received placebo; per-sample allocation not given. Sampling took place 63 days after the first vaccine or placebo injection.

The sequences come from peripheral blood, collected in a trial of Ad26.COV2.S vaccine versus placebo. The clonotype originates from a person between 18 and 65 years old who received the Ad26.COV2.S COVID-19 vaccine or a placebo. V is TRBV28 and J is TRBJ2-6, with 7 bases that match TRBD1. The CDR3 DNA follows: TGTGCCAGCAGTAACGATCAGGGACAGTCTGGGGCCAACGTCCTGACTTTC. Translating it yields CASSNDQGQSGANVLTF.